The present TCR beta chain was sequenced within a study of cytomegalovirus exposure and HLA in healthy donors. The donors were part of the roughly 120-subject validation cohort, which stood apart from the 666-subject first cohort. Measured with immunoSEQ multiplex PCR; TCRdb has only the in-frame clones, and not every one. Of about 190,000 clones in the sample, approximately 80% are singletons; the top ten hold under 7.5%. CDR3 length equals 14 residues. Germline-derived CDR1 and CDR2 are MNHEY and SVGAGI. V lost 1 base, J lost 6 bases, and 2 bases stayed unmatched. The sequenced material came from PBMCs. The chain employs TRBV6-5 and TRBJ1-4, with 7 bases aligning to TRBD1. The TCR was taken from a man aged 18 to 29 in good health and CMV-seropositive. For the CDR3, the DNA is TGTGCCAGCAGTTACTTTGGGACAGATGAAAAACTGTTTTTT. Its translation: CASSYFGTDEKLFF.